This T cell receptor beta chain was recorded in a study of blood T cells in healthy people across ages. A J-beta primer mix and a sample-barcoded 5' primer were used in a second PCR of roughly 6 to 11 cycles. TCRdb analysed the 5' RACE reads with MiXCR anew, one entry per CDR3 protein. The repertoire has around 1,000,000 distinct CDR3 sequences, approximately 25% of them found once; the top ten carry around 0.7%. The same data also went into a second study, on T cells of mothers and their children.

Material: blood. The clonotype originates from a girl aged 2 to 10 in good health.

CDR3 DNA sequence: TGTGCCAGCAGTTACCCACGGTTAAGTCTAGGAAGGGGGAATGAGCAGTTCTTC. Its protein is CASSYPRLSLGRGNEQFF. The V gene is TRBV6-5, the J gene TRBJ2-1, with D tentatively TRBD1 (6 bases). The CDR3 loop spans 18 amino acids. Trimming shortened V by 2 bases and J by 7 bases, and 24 bases separated the two germline ends. Germline CDR1 MNHEY, CDR2 SVGAGI.